This paragraph covers one TCR beta chain sequence. Germline V gene sequence: CDR1 SGHRS, CDR2 YFSETQ. The CDR3 is 15 amino acids. Trimming removed 2 bases at V and 1 base at J, with 12 bases between. This record belongs to a study of blood T cell repertoires in COVID-19. The assay was immunoSEQ multiplex PCR, and TCRdb's table has in-frame clones only and misses some. The sample includes under 250,000 clones, around four fifths seen only once; the top ten take 2% to 3%. This receptor was taken from a woman in her sixties or seventies with active or convalescent COVID-19. Sequenced input: peripheral blood. The chain employs TRBV5-1 and TRBJ2-5; maybe TRBD2 (5 bases). CDR3 sequence: CASSFFLAGQETQYF. The CDR3, as DNA: TGCGCCAGCAGCTTCTTCCTAGCAGGCCAAGAGACCCAGTACTTC.